This passage covers 25 T cell receptor beta chains from one sample sequenced in a study of T cells in Graves' hyperthyroidism and ophthalmopathy (dated by TCRdb to about 2019). Preparation of the library involved multiplex PCR. These reads were obtained on an Illumina HiSeq 2000. The TCR beta CDR3 regions were amplified from the RNA transcripts. The TCR CDR3 was subjected to a first round of RT-PCR using the HTBI primer set and the Qiagen OneStep RT-PCR kit. Starting from the raw public reads, TCRdb applied fastp trimming at Q25, assembled clones with MiXCR and retained in-frame beta chains. Rows with a matching CDR3 protein are joined into one entry that keeps the most common DNA and genes. The sample yields 550,000 to 700,000 distinct CDR3 sequences; about 15% were counted once. The ten top clones hold around 4.5% of the sample. The sequenced material came from blood. Every receptor here comes from a woman in her 40s with Graves' ophthalmopathy.

This clonotype was detected many times. The V call is TRBV28, the J call TRBJ2-7; 7 bases align to TRBD2. With V trimmed by 5 bases and J by 5 bases, 15 bases remained unmatched. The CDR3 sequence is 16 residues long. Germline CDR1 MDHEN, CDR2 SYDVKM. The DNA of the CDR3 is TGTGCCAGCAGTCGGGGTTTGTTGGGAGGGCCCAACGAGCAGTACTTC. Its translation is CASSRGLLGGPNEQYF.

In this sample, this clonotype turned up many times. The J gene is TRBJ1-5, the V gene TRBV28; D gene ambiguous. Trimming cost V 4 bases and J 1 base, with 14 bases left between them. Germline assignment: CDR1 MDHEN and CDR2 SYDVKM. The CDR3 has 16 amino acids. The CDR3 is CASSWMMARSNQPQHF. CDR3 DNA sequence: TGTGCCAGCAGTTGGATGATGGCACGGAGCAATCAGCCCCAGCATTTT.

The sample holds many counts of this clonotype. The rearrangement links TRBV12-3 or TRBV12-4 to TRBJ2-5; possibly TRBD2 for D (6 bases). This CDR3 has 15 amino acids. Deletions cut 5 bases from V and 0 bases from J, with 13 bases between. The DNA of the CDR3 is TGTGCCAGCAGTGACCGGGACTCTTACCAAGAGACCCAGTACTTC. Amino acids: CASSDRDSYQETQYF.

The sample holds many counts of this clonotype. The rearrangement uses TRBV10-1 and TRBJ1-6; D uncertain. The germline V gene encodes CDR1 WNHNN and CDR2 SYGVQD (reference sequence). V was pared by 4 bases and J by 5 bases, with 6 bases between. This CDR3 is built from 13 residues. The CDR3 bases are TGCGCCAGCAGTGGACAACATAATTCACCCCTCCACTTT. Residues: CASSGQHNSPLHF.

This clonotype was recorded many times. The gene calls are TRBV7-3 and TRBJ2-7, with unresolved D. The CDR3 has 15 residues. The V gene's germline CDR1 is SGHTA and CDR2 FQGTGA. With 2 bases removed from V and 0 bases from J, the gap between germline ends came to 11 bases. The CDR3 DNA reads as TGTGCCAGCAGCTTAGGACCGAGGAGCTCCTACGAGCAGTACTTC. This gives the protein CASSLGPRSSYEQYF.

This clonotype is a singleton in its sample. The V call is TRBV12-3 or TRBV12-4, the J call TRBJ2-7, with D unclear. This CDR3 has 11 residues. Deletions cut 7 bases from V and 6 bases from J, with 10 bases between. The CDR3: CASTDQFEQYF. Here the CDR3 DNA reads TGTGCCAGCACCGACCAGTTCGAGCAGTACTTC.

This clonotype has at least ten counts. The chain uses TRBV6-5 and TRBJ2-7; TRBD2 matches at 7 bases. CDR1 is MNHEY and CDR2 is SVGAGI in the germline V gene. V was clipped by 8 bases and J by 0 bases; unmatched bases: 1. The CDR3 runs to 12 residues. The DNA of the CDR3 is TGTGCCAGCGGGGGGGTCTCCTACGAGCAGTACTTC. Its protein product is CASGGVSYEQYF.

The V gene is TRBV6-2 or TRBV6-3, the J gene TRBJ1-2, with D uncertain. Germline V gene lookup returns CDR1 MNHEY and CDR2 SVGEGT. This CDR3 spans 13 amino acids. V dropped 4 bases and J dropped 5 bases, with 11 bases sitting between them. The CDR3 DNA reads TGTGCCAGCAGTTCGCCGATGGGGTATGGCTACACCTTC. Translation gives CASSSPMGYGYTF.

This clonotype was detected many times. The chain recombines TRBV12-3 or TRBV12-4 with TRBJ2-7; perhaps TRBD2 as D (5 bases). The CDR3 runs to 14 residues. V dropped 5 bases and J dropped 5 bases, with 16 bases sitting between them. The chain's CDR3 is CASSDDYPLNEQYF. The DNA for the CDR3 is TGTGCCAGCAGTGACGACTATCCTCTCAACGAGCAGTACTTC.

This clonotype was counted many times. This chain links TRBV6-1 with TRBJ1-1, with 9 bases identical to TRBD1. This CDR3 comprises 15 residues. V shed 7 bases and J 10 bases; nucleotides not matched to a gene: 16. Germline-derived CDR1 and CDR2 are MNHNS and SASEGT. CDR3 coding DNA: TGTGCCAGCATCCGTTACCGGACAGGGGTAGGGGGAGCTTTCTTT. Its translation is CASIRYRTGVGGAFF.

This clonotype was picked up many times. The chain uses TRBV6-1 and TRBJ2-5; a possible D gene is TRBD1 (5 bases). The V gene lost 8 bases and the J gene lost 7 bases, with 14 bases spanning the gap. Germline-derived CDR1 and CDR2 are MNHNS and SASEGT. The CDR3 is 12 amino acids. This CDR3 reads CASERGTGTQYF. The CDR3 nucleotides read TGTGCCAGCGAAAGGGGTACCGGGACCCAGTACTTC.

The chain is built from TRBV10-3 and TRBJ2-7; 10 nucleotides agree with TRBD1. In germline, CDR1 is ENHRY, CDR2 SYGVKD. CDR3 size: 15 residues. The V gene end was trimmed by 4 bases and the J gene end by 5 bases; junction bases not matched to a gene: 8. The CDR3 region has the DNA TGTGCCATCAGTGCACCGGGACAGGGGTACGACGAGCAGTACTTC. This gives the protein CAISAPGQGYDEQYF.

Ten or more counts support this clonotype. This chain uses TRBV6-6 with TRBJ1-5; D is unresolved. This CDR3 is built from 12 residues. V was shortened by 5 bases and J by 3 bases, with 5 bases between the two germline ends. Per germline, CDR1 MNHNY and CDR2 SVGAGI (reference sequence). As DNA, the CDR3 is TGTGCCAGCAGTAACCCCAATCAGCCCCAGCATTTT. This translates into CASSNPNQPQHF.

This clonotype came up many times. V is TRBV4-3 and J is TRBJ2-7, with unresolved D. V was clipped by 1 base and J by 3 bases, with 10 bases between them. The CDR3 is 14 amino acids. Germline V lookup: CDR1 LGHNA, CDR2 YSLEER. The CDR3 reads CASSQVEGNYEQYF. In nucleotides, the CDR3 is TGCGCCAGCAGCCAAGTAGAAGGGAACTACGAGCAGTACTTC.

This clonotype was recorded at least ten times. The chain employs TRBV28 and TRBJ2-7, with 10 bases fitting TRBD2. V shed 6 bases, J shed 4 bases, and the junction held 3 bases outside the gene matches. Germline values: CDR1 MDHEN, CDR2 SYDVKM. CDR3 length: 13 amino acids. The CDR3 region is CASRASGGYEQYF. The CDR3 DNA follows: TGTGCCAGCAGGGCTAGCGGGGGTTACGAGCAGTACTTC.

This clonotype was counted ten times or more. The chain employs TRBV6-2 or TRBV6-3 and TRBJ1-5; possibly TRBD1 for D (5 bases). Germline loops: CDR1 MNHEY, CDR2 SVGEGT. V dropped 7 bases and J dropped 9 bases, with 16 bases sitting between them. The CDR3 spans 13 residues. CDR3 protein: CASTQEDGGPQHF. The CDR3 nucleotides are TGTGCCAGCACACAGGAAGACGGAGGGCCCCAGCATTTT.

V and J are TRBV3-1 and TRBJ1-1; D ambiguous. The V gene lost 3 bases and the J gene lost 5 bases, with 10 bases spanning the gap. The germline V gene encodes CDR1 LGHDT and CDR2 YNNKEL (reference sequence). The CDR3 length is 13 residues. The CDR3 nucleotides read TGTGCCAGCAGCCAGAGGGAGGTGACTGAAGCTTTCTTT. It codes for CASSQREVTEAFF. Using reference TRBV3-1 and TRBJ1-1 for the parts outside the CDR3, the full variable domain is DTAVSQTPKYLVTQMGNDKSIKCEQNLGHDTMYWYKQDSKKFLKIMFSYNNKELIINETVPNRFSPKSPDKAHLNLHINSLELGDSAVYFCASSQREVTEAFFGQGTRLTVV.

This clonotype occurred many times. The genes are TRBV29-1 and TRBJ2-7; D perhaps matches TRBD2 (5 bases). CDR1 and CDR2 (germline): SQVTM, ANQGSEA. The length of the CDR3 is 11 residues. V was shortened by 2 bases and J by 4 bases, with 6 bases between the two germline ends. DNA for the CDR3: TGCAGCGTTGAACGGGATTACGAGCAGTACTTC. Protein: CSVERDYEQYF.

The gene calls are TRBV19 and TRBJ1-5; TRBD1 might be the D (6 bases). V was clipped by 5 bases and J by 5 bases, with 16 bases between them. Germline CDR1 is LNHDA and CDR2 is SQIVND (reference sequence). CDR3 length equals 15 residues. In DNA form, the CDR3 reads TGTGCCAGTAGTTCCTCCCGGGACAACTATCAGCCCCAGCATTTT. Amino acids: CASSSSRDNYQPQHF.

This clonotype occurred many times. The rearrangement links TRBV28 to TRBJ2-2, with D perhaps matching TRBD1 (5 bases). The V gene's germline CDR1 is MDHEN and CDR2 SYDVKM. This CDR3 comprises 16 residues. With 5 bases removed from V and 8 bases from J, the gap between germline ends came to 21 bases. CDR3 nucleotides: TGTGCCAGCAGTAGGGGCACCGGTATGGTCGTTGGGGAGCTGTTTTTT. This sequence encodes CASSRGTGMVVGELFF.

This sequence joins TRBV27 and TRBJ2-7, with TRBD1 identical over 11 bases. CDR3 length: 14 residues. Germline CDR1 and CDR2: MNHEY and SMNVEV (reference sequence). Trimming took 10 bases from V and 3 from J; bases not matched to a gene: 8. CDR3 in DNA: TGTGCCACCGGAGGACAGGGGGCGATCTACGAGCAGTACTTC. Its protein is CATGGQGAIYEQYF.

This clonotype was seen only a few times. This rearrangement joins TRBV5-1 to TRBJ2-7; D is unclear. Germline V CDR1 and CDR2: SGHRS, YFSETQ. This CDR3 has 14 residues. Between the trimmed V and J ends, which lost 1 base and 1 base, there was a span of 9 bases. CDR3 region: CASSLQLASYEQYF. As DNA, the CDR3 is TGCGCCAGCAGCTTGCAGCTGGCGTCCTACGAGCAGTACTTC.

This clonotype appeared a few times. The chain employs TRBV5-1 and TRBJ1-1; no firm D call. The CDR3 is made up of 16 amino acids. CDR1 SGHRS and CDR2 YFSETQ come from the germline V gene. Between the trimmed V and J ends, which lost 0 bases and 7 bases, there was a span of 19 bases. The CDR3 loop is CASSLGAGSRTYEAFF. The CDR3 DNA sequence: TGCGCCAGCAGCTTGGGGGCAGGTAGCCGCACGTATGAAGCTTTCTTT.

The rearrangement links TRBV5-5 to TRBJ1-3; the D is unclear. The germline V and J ends were trimmed by 0 bases and 4 bases, with 14 bases remaining between them. The CDR3 has 16 amino acids. The germline V gene encodes CDR1 SGHKS and CDR2 YYEKEE (reference sequence). CDR3 in DNA: TGTGCCAGCAGCTTGGTGGCAGACAAGACCGGAAACACCATATATTTT. It encodes CASSLVADKTGNTIYF.

This clonotype was seen a few times. The genes are TRBV20-1 and TRBJ1-1, with D unclear. Germline CDR1 reads DFQATT; CDR2 reads SNEGSKA (reference sequence). V was clipped by 1 base and J by 5 bases, with 14 bases between them. The CDR3 runs 14 residues. CDR3 nucleotides: TGCAGTGCTAGAGTGGGCGGTCCGGTGACTGAAGCTTTCTTT. Its protein product is CSARVGGPVTEAFF.